This note documents a single T cell receptor beta chain sequence. The source of the sample is a study of blood T cell repertoires in COVID-19. Germline-derived CDR1 and CDR2 are LNHDA and SQIVND (reference sequence). Germline trimming cut 6 bases from V and 8 bases from J; bases unmatched to any gene: 6. The CDR3 is made up of 12 amino acids. Here immunoSEQ multiplex PCR was the method, and the copy in TCRdb shows in-frame clones only, minus some. The profile shows approximately 230,000 clones, around nine tenths of them singletons. The receptor comes from a woman aged 40 to 49 who had recovered from COVID-19. Sample: peripheral blood. The chain recombines TRBV19 with TRBJ2-7; 8 bases fit TRBD1. DNA for the CDR3: TGTGCCAGTAGCGGGACAGGTTACAAGCAGTACTTC. As protein: CASSGTGYKQYF.